The T cell receptor (beta chain) described here comes from a study of response to subunit inactivated influenza vaccine. The study's findings and limits: After each seasonal influenza vaccination, few new T cells are recruited, the authors suggested.

There are 15 residues in the CDR3. V was shortened by 4 bases and J by 2 bases, with 16 bases between the two germline ends. Germline-derived CDR1 and CDR2 are SGHRS and YFSETQ. MiXCR, run by TCRdb on the RT-PCR reads, gives a single entry per CDR3 protein. Here the sample spans 550,000 to 650,000 distinct CDR3 sequences, 10% to 15% being singletons. Remarks on this clonotype: The antigen remains undetermined.

V and J are TRBV5-1 and TRBJ2-7, with D possibly called TRBD1 or TRBD2 (6 bases each). This TCR was sampled from a man aged 45-60 years who received an inactivated influenza vaccine. This specimen consisted of PBMCs from blood, obtained on the day of vaccination. DNA of the CDR3: TGCGCCAGCAGCATCACGATAGGGGGGACCTACGAGCAGTACTTC. This translates into CASSITIGGTYEQYF.